This T cell receptor (beta chain) emerged from a study of T cell responses to AZD1222 COVID-19 vaccine. Overall study context: Researchers grouped second doses given at about 4 or about 12 weeks into one pool. Study results and caveats: Among spike-specific TCRs, nearly half reportedly target unmutated variant regions. There were mostly white British donors and more females than males, and clonal diversity was possibly underestimated. Mapped onto spike, vaccine-associated CD4 TCRs spanned it and were dominant at 160-218 and 743-854.

About this clone: The antigen is undetermined.

Libraries were prepared by immunoSEQ multiplex PCR; TCRdb keeps only in-frame clonotypes and omits some of them. The data show 150,000 or so clones, just over 90% seen once. The sample in question was peripheral blood, obtained on day 0 of AZD1222 vaccination. The TCR comes from an adult in good health.

CDR3 loop: CASSGQGITEAFF. The CDR3 bases are TGTGCCAGCAGTGGACAGGGGATCACTGAAGCTTTCTTT. V and J are TRBV12-3 or TRBV12-4 and TRBJ1-1, with 9 bases lining up with TRBD1. The ends lost 5 bases at V and 4 bases at J; junction bases unmatched: 2. CDR3 length: 13 amino acids.